This TCR beta chain was captured in a study of blood T cells in healthy people across ages. This clonotype showed up just a few times. Antigen unknown. Approximately 10 milliliters was the volume of peripheral blood drawn from each donor. A J-beta primer mix and a sample-barcoded 5' primer were used in a second PCR of about 7 to 12 cycles. From the 5' RACE reads, TCRdb called clonotypes with MiXCR, one entry per CDR3 protein. Among 600,000 to 1,000,000 distinct CDR3 sequences listed, around a quarter were seen once. General study points: Long-lived donors exceeded aged donors in naive CD4+ cells and diversity.

The germline gives CDR1 SGHRS, CDR2 YFSETQ. Trimming cost V 4 bases and J 6 bases; bases outside gene matches: 11. This CDR3 has 17 amino acids. The same specimen was also included in a second study, on T cells of mothers and their children. That source reports: Biologically related mothers and children overlapped slightly more than unrelated pairs, a non-significant difference. Across the analysis, no persistent microchimeric T cell clones were detected.

The V gene is TRBV5-1, the J gene TRBJ2-2; 11 nucleotides agree with TRBD1. The source material was blood. The receptor was isolated from a boy between 10 and 17 years old in good health. In DNA form, the CDR3 reads TGCGCCAGCAGCCCGGGTCCCGGGACAGGGGGAGCCGGGGAGCTGTTTTTT. This gives the protein CASSPGPGTGGAGELFF.